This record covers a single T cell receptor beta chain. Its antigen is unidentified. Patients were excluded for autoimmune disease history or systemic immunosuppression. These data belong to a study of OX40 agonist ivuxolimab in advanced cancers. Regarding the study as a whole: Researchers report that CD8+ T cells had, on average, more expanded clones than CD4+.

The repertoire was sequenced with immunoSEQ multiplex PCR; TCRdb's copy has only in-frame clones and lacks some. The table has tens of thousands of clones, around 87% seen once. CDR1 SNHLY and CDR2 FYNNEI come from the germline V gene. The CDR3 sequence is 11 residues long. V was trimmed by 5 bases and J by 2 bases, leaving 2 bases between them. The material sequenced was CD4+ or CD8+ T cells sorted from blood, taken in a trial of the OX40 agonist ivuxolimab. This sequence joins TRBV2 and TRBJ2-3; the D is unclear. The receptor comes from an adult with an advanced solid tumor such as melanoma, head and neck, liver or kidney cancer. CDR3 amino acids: CASSYTDTQYF. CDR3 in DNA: TGTGCCAGCAGTTACACAGATACGCAGTATTTT. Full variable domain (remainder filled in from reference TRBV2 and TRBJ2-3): EPEVTQTPSHQVTQMGQEVILRCVPISNHLYFYWYRQILGQKVEFLVSFYNNEISEKSEIFDDQFSVERPDGSNFTLKIRSTKLEDSAMYFCASSYTDTQYFGPGTRLTVL.